This T cell receptor (beta chain) is drawn from a study of T-cell memory formation after mild COVID-19. This clonotype was observed a handful of times. Using its own MiXCR run on the 5' RACE reads, TCRdb lists one record per CDR3 protein. The sample includes approximately 350,000 distinct CDR3 sequences, 10% to 15% of them seen just once. From germline, CDR1 is DFQATT and CDR2 SNEGSKA (reference sequence). V was trimmed by 0 bases and J by 4 bases, leaving 18 bases between them. This CDR3 has 16 amino acids. The receptor's source is a man aged 18 to 29 who had mild COVID-19 (a few samples of this study predate the infection). Cell type and time point are not known. This chain joins TRBV20-1 and TRBJ1-2; possibly TRBD1 for D (6 bases). The material sequenced was PBMCs or a T cell subset sorted from them (not recorded which). CDR3 sequence: CSARDRRAGASYGYTF. CDR3 sequence (DNA): TGCAGTGCTAGAGATCGCAGGGCAGGGGCGTCCTATGGCTACACCTTC.